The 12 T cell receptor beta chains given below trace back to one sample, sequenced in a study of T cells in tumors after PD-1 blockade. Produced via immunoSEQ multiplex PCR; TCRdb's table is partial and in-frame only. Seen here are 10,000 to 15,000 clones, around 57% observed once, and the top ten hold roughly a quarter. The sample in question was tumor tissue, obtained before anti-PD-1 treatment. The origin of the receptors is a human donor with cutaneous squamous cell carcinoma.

The CDR3 here is CASSDRSGYTF. The CDR3 DNA is TGTGCCAGCAGTGACAGAAGTGGCTACACCTTC. The rearrangement uses TRBV2 and TRBJ1-2; D is undetermined. Trimming shortened V by 3 bases and J by 7 bases, and 6 bases separated the two germline ends. Germline V gives CDR1 SNHLY, CDR2 FYNNEI. This CDR3 comprises 11 residues.

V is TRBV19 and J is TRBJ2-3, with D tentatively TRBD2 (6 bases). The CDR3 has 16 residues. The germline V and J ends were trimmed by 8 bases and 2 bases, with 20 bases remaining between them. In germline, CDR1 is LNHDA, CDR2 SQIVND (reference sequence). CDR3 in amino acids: CASRPGLPSLTDTQYF. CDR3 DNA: TGTGCCAGTCGACCGGGACTTCCTTCCCTCACAGATACGCAGTATTTT.

The CDR3 region is CASSGTSGRPAAQYF. In DNA, the CDR3 is TGTGCCAGCAGCGGGACATCGGGACGGCCTGCGGCCCAGTACTTC. J is TRBJ2-5 and V is TRBV7-9; D is possibly TRBD1 (6 bases). The germline CDR1 and CDR2 sequences are SEHNR and FQNEAQ (reference sequence). This CDR3 has 15 residues. V was shortened by 5 bases and J by 9 bases, with 22 bases between the two germline ends.

The CDR3 DNA follows: TGTGCCAGCAGCTTAGGACCACTAGCGGGAGCTAGGGAGCAGTACTTC. Its translation: CASSLGPLAGAREQYF. V gene TRBV5-4 combines with J gene TRBJ2-7; 11 bases map to TRBD2. CDR1 is SGHNT and CDR2 is YYREEE in the germline V gene (reference sequence). The CDR3 totals 16 residues. Unmatched junction bases numbered 11, after V lost 2 bases and J lost 7 bases. The full variable domain, in which reference TRBV5-4 and TRBJ2-7 provide the parts outside the CDR3, is ETGVTQSPTHLIKTRGQQVTLRCSSQSGHNTVSWYQQALGQGPQFIFQYYREEENGRGNFPPRFSGLQFPNYSSELNVNALELDDSALYLCASSLGPLAGAREQYFGPGTRLTVT.

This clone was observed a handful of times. The CDR3 sequence is CASTRQAGANVLTF. CDR3 nucleotides: TGTGCCAGCACCCGACAGGCTGGGGCCAACGTCCTGACTTTC. The chain joins TRBV6-5 to TRBJ2-6; D may be TRBD1 (6 bases). The CDR3 has 14 amino acids. The V and J ends lost 7 bases and 2 bases respectively, with 9 bases between them. Per the germline V gene, CDR1 is MNHEY and CDR2 is SVGAGI.

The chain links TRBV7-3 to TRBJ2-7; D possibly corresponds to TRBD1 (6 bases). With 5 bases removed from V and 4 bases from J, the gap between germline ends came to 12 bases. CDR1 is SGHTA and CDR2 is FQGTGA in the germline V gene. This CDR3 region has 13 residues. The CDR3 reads CASSQGQSYEQYF. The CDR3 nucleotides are TGTGCCAGCAGCCAAGGACAGAGTTACGAGCAGTACTTC.

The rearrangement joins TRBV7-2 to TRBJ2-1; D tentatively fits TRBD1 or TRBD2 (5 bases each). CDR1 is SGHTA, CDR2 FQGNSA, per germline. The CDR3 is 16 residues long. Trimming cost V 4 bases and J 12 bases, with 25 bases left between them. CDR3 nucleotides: TGTGCCAGCAGCTCTCCGACGGGACGGGTCTTCGCTGGGCAGTTCTTC. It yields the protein CASSSPTGRVFAGQFF.

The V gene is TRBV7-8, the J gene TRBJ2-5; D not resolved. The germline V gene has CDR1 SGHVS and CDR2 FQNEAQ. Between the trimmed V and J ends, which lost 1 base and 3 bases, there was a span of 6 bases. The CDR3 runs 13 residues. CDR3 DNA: TGTGCCAGCAGCTTAGGGCAAAAAGAGACCCAGTACTTC. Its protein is CASSLGQKETQYF.

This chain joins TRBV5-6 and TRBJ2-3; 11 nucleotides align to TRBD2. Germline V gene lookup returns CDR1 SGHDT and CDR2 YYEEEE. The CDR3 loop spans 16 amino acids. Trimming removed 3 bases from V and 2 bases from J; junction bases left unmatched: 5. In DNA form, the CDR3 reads TGTGCCAGCAGCTGGAGACTAGCGGGAATCACAGATACGCAGTATTTT. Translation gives CASSWRLAGITDTQYF.

The CDR3 coding sequence is TGTGCCAGCAGTGGTAATACAGGGGCGGGCTACACCTTC. Encoded protein: CASSGNTGAGYTF. The V and J genes are TRBV6-4 and TRBJ1-2, with TRBD1 matching over 7 bases. The CDR3 is made up of 13 amino acids. The V gene end was trimmed by 4 bases and the J gene end by 8 bases; junction bases not matched to a gene: 7. The germline CDR1 and CDR2 sequences are MRHNA and SNTAGT.

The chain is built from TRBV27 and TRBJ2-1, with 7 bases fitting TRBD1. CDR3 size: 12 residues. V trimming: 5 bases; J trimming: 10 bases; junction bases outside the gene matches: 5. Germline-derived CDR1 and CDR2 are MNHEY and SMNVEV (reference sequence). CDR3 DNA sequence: TGTGCCAGCAGTACCCGGACAGGAGAGCAGTTCTTC. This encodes CASSTRTGEQFF.

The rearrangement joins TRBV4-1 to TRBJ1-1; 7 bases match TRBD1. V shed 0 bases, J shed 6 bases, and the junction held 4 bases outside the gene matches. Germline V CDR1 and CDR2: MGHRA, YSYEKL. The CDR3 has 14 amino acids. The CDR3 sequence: CASSQDRTGSEAFF. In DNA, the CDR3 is TGCGCCAGCAGCCAAGACCGGACAGGCTCTGAAGCTTTCTTT.